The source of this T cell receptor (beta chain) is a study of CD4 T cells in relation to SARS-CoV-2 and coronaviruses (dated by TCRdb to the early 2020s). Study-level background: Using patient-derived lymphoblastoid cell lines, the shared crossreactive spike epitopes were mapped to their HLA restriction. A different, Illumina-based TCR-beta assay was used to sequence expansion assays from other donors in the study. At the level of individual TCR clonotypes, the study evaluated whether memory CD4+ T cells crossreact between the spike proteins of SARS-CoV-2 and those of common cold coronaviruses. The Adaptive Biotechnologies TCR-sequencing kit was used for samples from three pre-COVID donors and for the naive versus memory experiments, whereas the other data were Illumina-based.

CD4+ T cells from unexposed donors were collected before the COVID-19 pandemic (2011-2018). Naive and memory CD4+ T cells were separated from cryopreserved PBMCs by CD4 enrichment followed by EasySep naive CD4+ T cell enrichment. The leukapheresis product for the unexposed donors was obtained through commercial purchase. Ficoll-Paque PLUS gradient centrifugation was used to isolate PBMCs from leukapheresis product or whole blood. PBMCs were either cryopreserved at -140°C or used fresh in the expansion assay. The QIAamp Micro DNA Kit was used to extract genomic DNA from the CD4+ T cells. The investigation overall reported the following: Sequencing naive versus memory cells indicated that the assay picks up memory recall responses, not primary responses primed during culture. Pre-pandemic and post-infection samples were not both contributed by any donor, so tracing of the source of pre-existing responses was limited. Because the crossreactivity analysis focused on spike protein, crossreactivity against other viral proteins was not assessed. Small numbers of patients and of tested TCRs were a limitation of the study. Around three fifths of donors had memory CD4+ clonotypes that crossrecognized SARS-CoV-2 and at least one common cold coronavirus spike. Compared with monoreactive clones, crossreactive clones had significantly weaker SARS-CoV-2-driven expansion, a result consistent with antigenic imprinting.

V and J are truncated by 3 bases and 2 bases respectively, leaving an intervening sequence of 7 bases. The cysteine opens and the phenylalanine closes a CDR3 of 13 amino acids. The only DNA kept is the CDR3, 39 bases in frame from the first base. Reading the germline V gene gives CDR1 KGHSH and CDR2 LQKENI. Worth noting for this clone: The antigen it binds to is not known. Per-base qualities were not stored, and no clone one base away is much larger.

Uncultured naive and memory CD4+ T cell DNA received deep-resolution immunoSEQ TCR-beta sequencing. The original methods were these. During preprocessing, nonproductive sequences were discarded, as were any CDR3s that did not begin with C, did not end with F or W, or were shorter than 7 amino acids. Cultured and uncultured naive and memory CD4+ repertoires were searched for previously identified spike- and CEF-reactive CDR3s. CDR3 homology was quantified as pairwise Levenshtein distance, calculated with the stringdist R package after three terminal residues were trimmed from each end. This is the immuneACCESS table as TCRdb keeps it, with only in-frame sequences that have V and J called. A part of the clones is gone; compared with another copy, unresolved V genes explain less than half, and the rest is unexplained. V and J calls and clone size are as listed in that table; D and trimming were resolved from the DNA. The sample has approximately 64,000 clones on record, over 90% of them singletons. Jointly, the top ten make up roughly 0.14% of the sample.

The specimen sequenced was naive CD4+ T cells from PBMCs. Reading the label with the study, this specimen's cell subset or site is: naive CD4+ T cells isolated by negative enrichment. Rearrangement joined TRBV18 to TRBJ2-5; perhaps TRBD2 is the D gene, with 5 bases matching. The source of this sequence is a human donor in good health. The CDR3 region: CASSPGMQETQYF. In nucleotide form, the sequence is TGTGCCAGCTCACCCGGGATGCAAGAGACCCAGTACTTC.